The 19 T cell receptor beta chains reported below all come from one sample, sequenced in a study of blood T cell repertoires in COVID-19. Data came from immunoSEQ multiplex PCR; TCRdb stores just in-frame clones and leaves some out. The data contain under 300,000 clones, about four fifths of them singletons. The sequencing input was peripheral blood. All receptors come from a woman older than 75 with acute or convalescent COVID-19.

The CDR3 loop reads CASSYTGEETQYF. In nucleotides, the CDR3 is TGTGCCAGCTCCTACACGGGTGAGGAGACCCAGTACTTC. The chain couples TRBV18 to TRBJ2-5; D gene uncertain. The germline CDR1 and CDR2 sequences are KGHSH and LQKENI. V was shortened by 6 bases and J by 5 bases, with 13 bases between the two germline ends. This CDR3 is 13 amino acids long.

This clone was seen a few times. The V gene is TRBV6-1, the J gene TRBJ1-5; D unclear. CDR1 MNHNS and CDR2 SASEGT come from the germline V gene. The V gene lost 0 bases and the J gene lost 4 bases, with 7 bases spanning the gap. The CDR3 sequence is 14 residues long. CDR3: CASSEAHRNQPQHF. The CDR3 bases are TGTGCCAGCAGTGAAGCGCACAGAAATCAGCCCCAGCATTTT.

The V and J genes are TRBV6-6 and TRBJ2-7; 9 nucleotides match TRBD1. The CDR3 contains 14 residues. Germline CDR1 reads MNHNY; CDR2 reads SVGAGI (reference sequence). The ends lost 5 bases at V and 2 bases at J; junction bases unmatched: 4. The chain's CDR3 is CASSQGQGTYEQYF. In nucleotides, the CDR3 is TGTGCCAGCAGTCAGGGACAGGGAACCTACGAGCAGTACTTC.

On this clone: Within the sample, other DNA sequences also encode this same CDR3. The gene calls are TRBV2 and TRBJ2-7, with 9 bases fitting TRBD1. Germline V gene sequence: CDR1 SNHLY, CDR2 FYNNEI. The CDR3 totals 15 residues. J gave up 2 bases and V 1 base, and 3 bases lay outside the gene matches. The CDR3, as DNA: TGTGCCAGCAGTGAAGTAAGGACAGGGGCCTACGAGCAGTACTTC. The encoded protein is CASSEVRTGAYEQYF. The full variable domain, its missing parts supplied by reference TRBV2 and TRBJ2-7, is EPEVTQTPSHQVTQMGQEVILRCVPISNHLYFYWYRQILGQKVEFLVSFYNNEISEKSEIFDDQFSVERPDGSNFTLKIRSTKLEDSAMYFCASSEVRTGAYEQYFGPGTRLTVT.

The chain uses TRBV2 and TRBJ2-1; 11 nucleotides agree with TRBD2. The CDR3 consists of 14 residues. Germline V gene data show CDR1 as SNHLY and CDR2 as FYNNEI. V lost 6 bases and J lost 9; bases outside the gene matches: 7. For the CDR3, the DNA is TGTGCCAGCAGAAGTAGCGGGGGGGCAAGTGAGCAGTTCTTC. Its protein is CASRSSGGASEQFF.

The rearrangement joins TRBV2 to TRBJ1-2; 9 bases line up with TRBD1. Unmatched junction bases numbered 0, after V lost 5 bases and J lost 2 bases. CDR1 and CDR2 (germline): SNHLY, FYNNEI. The CDR3 loop spans 13 amino acids. CDR3 region: CASSTGGNYGYTF. The CDR3 DNA sequence: TGTGCCAGCAGTACAGGGGGCAACTATGGCTACACCTTC.

The chain uses TRBV11-2 and TRBJ1-1; no clear D. CDR1 is SGHAT and CDR2 is FQNNGV in the germline V gene. V was clipped by 0 bases and J by 1 base, with 9 bases between them. The length of the CDR3 is 15 residues. DNA of the CDR3: TGTGCCAGCAGCTTAGACGGGAGGACGAACACTGAAGCTTTCTTT. Protein sequence: CASSLDGRTNTEAFF.

This rearrangement joins TRBV6-1 to TRBJ2-5; tentatively, D is TRBD2 (7 bases). The CDR3 spans 19 residues. Germline V gene data show CDR1 as MNHNS and CDR2 as SASEGT. The ends were cut back, 2 bases at V and 9 bases at J, with 31 bases in the middle. The CDR3 DNA reads TGTGCCAGCAGTGAAAGGAGGGGGGGCTACCTCGGGGCCGGCTGGTCCCAGTACTTC. Encoded protein: CASSERRGGYLGAGWSQYF.

The chain couples TRBV4-1 to TRBJ2-5; D possibly corresponds to TRBD1 (6 bases). The CDR3 contains 13 residues. Germline V gene lookup returns CDR1 MGHRA and CDR2 YSYEKL. The V end was cut by 4 bases, the J end by 2 bases, with 8 bases between. The CDR3 DNA follows: TGCGCCAGCAGCCCCGGACAGCAAGAGACCCAGTACTTC. Encoded protein: CASSPGQQETQYF.

The genes are TRBV6-1 and TRBJ1-5, with unresolved D. This CDR3 has 17 amino acids. Germline V lookup: CDR1 MNHNS, CDR2 SASEGT. V was cut by 0 bases and J by 0 bases, with 12 bases left in between. CDR3 in amino acids: CASSEALIRYSNQPQHF. DNA for the CDR3: TGTGCCAGCAGTGAAGCTCTTATACGGTATAGCAATCAGCCCCAGCATTTT.

This clone was seen only once. This CDR3 is CAISPSSWTGFYEQYF. The CDR3 DNA sequence: TGTGCCATCAGCCCTTCCTCCTGGACAGGCTTCTACGAGCAGTACTTC. This rearrangement joins TRBV10-3 to TRBJ2-7, with 7 bases fitting TRBD1. Unmatched junction bases numbered 14, after V lost 6 bases and J lost 3 bases. Germline-derived CDR1 and CDR2 are ENHRY and SYGVKD. The CDR3 consists of 16 residues.

Note on this clone: The identical CDR3 is also encoded by other nucleotide sequences in the sample. The chain has TRBV12-3 or TRBV12-4 and TRBJ1-1; D gene ambiguous. The CDR3 contains 13 residues. Trimming stripped 1 base from V and 1 base from J, with 4 bases between. The CDR3 DNA reads as TGTGCCAGCAGTTTAGGACAGAACACTGAAGCTTTCTTT. The encoded protein is CASSLGQNTEAFF.

Only one count was recorded for this clone. The chain employs TRBV6-5 and TRBJ1-5; 7 nucleotides align to TRBD1. Germline V gene sequence: CDR1 MNHEY, CDR2 SVGAGI. The CDR3 sequence is 15 residues long. The ends lost 0 bases at V and 6 bases at J; junction bases unmatched: 5. The CDR3 protein is CASSYSNRGGQPQHF. The CDR3 bases are TGTGCCAGCAGTTACTCTAACAGGGGAGGTCAGCCCCAGCATTTT.

The gene calls are TRBV7-9 and TRBJ1-5; the match to TRBD1 covers 11 bases. The V gene end was trimmed by 4 bases and the J gene end by 4 bases; junction bases not matched to a gene: 6. CDR3 length: 16 residues. Germline CDR1 reads SEHNR; CDR2 reads FQNEAQ (reference sequence). Here the CDR3 reads CASSSAGTGGNQPQHF. The CDR3 DNA is TGTGCCAGCAGCTCCGCCGGGACAGGGGGTAATCAGCCCCAGCATTTT.

The CDR3 DNA is TGTGCCAGCAGGGGGGGACAGGGGAATAATCAGCCCCAGCATTTT. Amino acid sequence: CASRGGQGNNQPQHF. The chain recombines TRBV2 with TRBJ1-5; 10 nucleotides match TRBD1. This CDR3 has 15 residues. After removal of 6 bases from V and 4 bases from J, the junction contained 6 bases not matched to a gene. Germline CDR1 and CDR2: SNHLY and FYNNEI.

The chain joins TRBV13 to TRBJ2-7, with D tentatively TRBD1 (6 bases). Germline lookup yields CDR1 PRHDT and CDR2 FYEKMQ (reference sequence). The CDR3 is made up of 15 amino acids. The ends were cut back, 5 bases at V and 4 bases at J, with 18 bases in the middle. In DNA, the CDR3 is TGTGCCAGCAGCCCCCGGACAGCCGGCCCTTACGAGCAGTACTTC. Translating gives CASSPRTAGPYEQYF. The whole variable domain, remainder taken from reference TRBV13 and TRBJ2-7, is AAGVIQSPRHLIKEKRETATLKCYPIPRHDTVYWYQQGPGQDPQFLISFYEKMQSDKGSIPDRFSAQQFSDYHSELNMSSLELGDSALYFCASSPRTAGPYEQYFGPGTRLTVT.

The V call is TRBV27, the J call TRBJ1-2; TRBD1 aligns across 7 bases. The CDR3 runs to 17 residues. V lost 6 bases, J lost 0 bases, and 13 bases stayed unmatched. Germline CDR1 MNHEY, CDR2 SMNVEV (reference sequence). CDR3 nucleotides: TGTGCCAGCAGCCCATATTCGACAGGGCCTTCTAACTATGGCTACACCTTC. Protein: CASSPYSTGPSNYGYTF.

The chain combines TRBV3-1 (or the pseudogene TRBV3-2) with TRBJ1-3; TRBD1 matches 7 bases. Germline lookup yields CDR1 LGHDT and CDR2 YNNKEL (reference sequence). The CDR3 has 17 residues. Germline trimming cut 0 bases from V and 0 bases from J; bases unmatched to any gene: 5. The CDR3 nucleotides read TGTGCCAGCAGCCAAGAATGGGACAGTCCCTCTGGAAACACCATATATTTT. Protein: CASSQEWDSPSGNTIYF.

This clone was seen only a few times. The V and J genes are TRBV30 and TRBJ2-1; TRBD2 matches 9 bases. Germline trimming cut 1 base from V and 8 bases from J; bases unmatched to any gene: 9. CDR3 length equals 15 residues. Germline CDR1 is GTSNPN and CDR2 is SVGIG (reference sequence). Written as DNA, the CDR3 is TGTGCCTGGAGTGACCCTGCGGGGGGGCCCCATGAGCAGTTCTTC. Translating gives CAWSDPAGGPHEQFF.